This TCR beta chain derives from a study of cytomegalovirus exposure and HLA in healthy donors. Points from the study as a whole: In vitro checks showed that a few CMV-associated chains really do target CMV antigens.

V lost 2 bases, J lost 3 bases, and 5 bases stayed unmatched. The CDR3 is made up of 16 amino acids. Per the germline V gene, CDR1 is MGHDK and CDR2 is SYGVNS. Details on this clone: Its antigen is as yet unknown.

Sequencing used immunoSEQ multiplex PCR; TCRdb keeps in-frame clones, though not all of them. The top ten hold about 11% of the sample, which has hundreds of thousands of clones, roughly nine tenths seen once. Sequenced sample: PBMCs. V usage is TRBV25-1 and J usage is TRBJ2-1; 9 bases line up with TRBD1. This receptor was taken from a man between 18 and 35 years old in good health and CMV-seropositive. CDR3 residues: CASSETGQGIYNEQFF. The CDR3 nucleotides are TGTGCCAGCAGTGAAACAGGACAGGGGATCTACAATGAGCAGTTCTTC.